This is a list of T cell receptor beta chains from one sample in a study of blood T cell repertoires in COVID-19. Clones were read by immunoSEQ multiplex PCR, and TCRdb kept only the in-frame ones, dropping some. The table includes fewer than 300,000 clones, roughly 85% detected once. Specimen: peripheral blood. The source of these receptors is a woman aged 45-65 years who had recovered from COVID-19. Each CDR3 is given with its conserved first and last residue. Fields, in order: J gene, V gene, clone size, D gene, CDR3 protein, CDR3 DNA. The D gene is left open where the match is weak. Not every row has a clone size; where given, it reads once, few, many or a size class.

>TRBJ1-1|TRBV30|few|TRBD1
CAWGIQGAHTEAFF
TGTGCCTGGGGAATCCAGGGGGCGCACACTGAAGCTTTCTTT
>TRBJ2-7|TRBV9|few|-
CASSVATSYEQYF
TGTGCCAGCAGCGTAGCTACTTCCTACGAGCAGTACTTC
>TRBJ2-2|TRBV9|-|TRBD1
CASSVTGGAFGELFF
TGTGCCAGCAGCGTGACAGGGGGCGCGTTCGGGGAGCTGTTTTTT
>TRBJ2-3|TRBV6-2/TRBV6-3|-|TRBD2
CASSTRVLAGESSTDTQYF
TGTGCCAGCAGTACTAGGGTCCTAGCGGGGGAGTCTAGCACAGATACGCAGTATTTT
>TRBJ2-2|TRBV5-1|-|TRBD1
CASSGPGTGIGELFF
TGCGCCAGCAGCGGACCCGGGACAGGGATCGGGGAGCTGTTTTTT
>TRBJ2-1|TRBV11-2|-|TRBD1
CASSWTGTEGFF
TGTGCCAGCAGCTGGACCGGGACAGAAGGGTTCTTC
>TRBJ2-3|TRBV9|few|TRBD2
CASSVGLAGGHTDTQYF
TGTGCCAGCAGCGTAGGTCTAGCGGGAGGGCACACAGATACGCAGTATTTT
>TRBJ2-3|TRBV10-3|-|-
CAIRSPPDTQYF
TGTGCCATCCGGTCTCCCCCGGATACGCAGTATTTT
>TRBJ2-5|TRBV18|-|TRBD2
CASSPRLAGEETQYF
TGTGCCAGCTCACCACGTCTAGCGGGAGAAGAGACCCAGTACTTC
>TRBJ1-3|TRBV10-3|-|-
CAIGQSSGNTIYF
TGTGCCATCGGACAGAGCTCTGGAAACACCATATATTTT
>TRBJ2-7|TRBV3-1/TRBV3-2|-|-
CASSHGPTSSYEQYF
TGTGCCAGCAGCCATGGGCCTACGAGCTCCTACGAGCAGTACTTC
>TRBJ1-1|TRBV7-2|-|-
CASSLALGRRRTEAFF
TGTGCCAGCAGCTTAGCGCTAGGCCGGCGGCGCACTGAAGCTTTCTTT
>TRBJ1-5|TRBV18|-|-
CASSSGISNQPQHF
TGTGCCAGCTCAAGCGGGATTAGCAATCAGCCCCAGCATTTT
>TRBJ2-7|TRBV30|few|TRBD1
CACLIWGTGGNEQYF
TGTGCCTGCCTTATCTGGGGGACAGGGGGGAATGAGCAGTACTTC
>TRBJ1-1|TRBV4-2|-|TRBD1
CASSPRTGMNTEAFF
TGTGCCAGCAGCCCGAGGACAGGGATGAACACTGAAGCTTTCTTT
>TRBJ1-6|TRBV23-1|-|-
CASSQPNQTGFYNSPLHF
TGCGCCAGCAGTCAGCCCAACCAGACAGGCTTTTATAATTCACCCCTCCACTTT
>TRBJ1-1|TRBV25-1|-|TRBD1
CASSERTGLNTEAFF
TGTGCCAGCAGTGAACGGACAGGGCTGAACACTGAAGCTTTCTTT
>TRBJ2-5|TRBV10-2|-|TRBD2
CASGRALAGEWETQYF
TGCGCCAGCGGAAGGGCACTAGCGGGGGAATGGGAGACCCAGTACTTC
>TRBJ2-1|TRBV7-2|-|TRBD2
CASSLAASGGASYNEQFF
TGTGCCAGCAGCTTAGCGGCTAGCGGGGGGGCTTCCTACAATGAGCAGTTCTTC
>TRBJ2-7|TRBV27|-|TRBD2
CASSLSIAGVVYEQYF
TGTGCCAGCAGTTTATCGATAGCGGGAGTTGTCTACGAGCAGTACTTC
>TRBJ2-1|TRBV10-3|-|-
CAISESWQGNEQFF
TGTGCCATCAGTGAGTCGTGGCAGGGGAATGAGCAGTTCTTC
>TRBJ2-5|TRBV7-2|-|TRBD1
CASSGEGGQGAGKTQYF
TGTGCCAGCAGTGGGGAAGGGGGGCAGGGGGCAGGAAAGACCCAGTACTTC
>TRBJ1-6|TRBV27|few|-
CASRPAELNSPLHF
TGTGCCAGCAGGCCGGCAGAACTAAATTCACCCCTCCACTTT
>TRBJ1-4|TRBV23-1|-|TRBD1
CASLNVDRVREKLFF
TGCGCCAGCCTTAACGTGGACAGGGTCCGTGAAAAACTGTTTTTT
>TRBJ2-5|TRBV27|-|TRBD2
CASSWGGTQETQYF
TGTGCCAGCAGTTGGGGAGGGACCCAAGAGACCCAGTACTTC
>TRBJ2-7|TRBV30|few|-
CAWSEGLRGYEQYF
TGTGCCTGGAGTGAGGGGCTGCGGGGCTACGAGCAGTACTTC
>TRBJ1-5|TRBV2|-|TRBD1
CASSPGQVNQPQHF
TGTGCCAGCAGTCCGGGACAGGTTAATCAGCCCCAGCATTTT
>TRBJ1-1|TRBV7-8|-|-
CASSQTVHRAFF
TGTGCCAGCAGCCAGACAGTACATCGGGCTTTCTTT
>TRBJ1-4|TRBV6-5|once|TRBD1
CASSRTSGQGRLFF
TGTGCCAGCAGCAGGACCTCGGGACAGGGCAGACTGTTTTTT
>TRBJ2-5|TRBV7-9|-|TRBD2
CASSLRLGGGAETQYF
TGTGCCAGCAGCTTACGTCTTGGCGGGGGGGCGGAGACCCAGTACTTC
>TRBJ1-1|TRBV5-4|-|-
CASSSGGDATEAFF
TGTGCCAGCAGCTCTGGGGGGGATGCCACTGAAGCTTTCTTT
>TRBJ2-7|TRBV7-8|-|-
CASGRGRGRSYEQYF
TGTGCCAGCGGACGAGGGAGGGGGCGCTCCTACGAGCAGTACTTC
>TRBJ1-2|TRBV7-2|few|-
CASSLAAPGVGSTFGYTF
TGTGCCAGCAGCCTCGCGGCCCCAGGGGTTGGTAGTACGTTCGGCTACACCTTC
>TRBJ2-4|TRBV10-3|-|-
CATTDPRGAKNIQYF
TGTGCCACCACGGATCCCCGGGGAGCCAAAAACATTCAGTACTTC
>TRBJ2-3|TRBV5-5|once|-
CASSTTNTRDTQYF
TGTGCCAGCAGCACCACCAATACTAGGGATACGCAGTATTTT
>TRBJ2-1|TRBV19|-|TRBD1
CASSTTLTGSVFF
TGTGCCAGTAGTACGACATTGACAGGGTCGGTGTTCTTC
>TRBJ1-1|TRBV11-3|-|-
CASSLLGEDTEAFF
TGTGCCAGCAGCTTACTAGGGGAGGACACTGAAGCTTTCTTT
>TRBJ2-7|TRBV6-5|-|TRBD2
CASRTSGTYEQYF
TGTGCCAGCAGAACTAGCGGGACCTACGAGCAGTACTTC
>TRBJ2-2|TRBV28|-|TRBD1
CASSPPDRVPGELFF
TGTGCCAGCAGTCCACCGGACAGGGTGCCCGGGGAGCTGTTTTTT
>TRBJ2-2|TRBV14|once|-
CASSQIRNTGELFF
TGTGCCAGCAGCCAAATTAGAAACACCGGGGAGCTGTTTTTT
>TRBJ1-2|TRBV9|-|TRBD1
CASSVESPPGGIYGYTF
TGTGCCAGCAGCGTAGAATCCCCTCCAGGGGGCATCTATGGCTACACCTTC
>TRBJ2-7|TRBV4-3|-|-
CASSQVEGFSYEQYF
TGCGCCAGCAGCCAAGTCGAGGGTTTTTCCTACGAGCAGTACTTC
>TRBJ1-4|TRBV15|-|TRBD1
CATSIDRVATNEKLFF
TGTGCCACCAGCATCGACAGGGTAGCCACTAATGAAAAACTGTTTTTT
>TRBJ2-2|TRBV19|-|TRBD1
CASSIDRGQQRELFF
TGTGCCAGTAGTATAGACCGGGGACAGCAAAGGGAGCTGTTTTTT
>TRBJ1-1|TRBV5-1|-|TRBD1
CASSADRGVLTEAFF
TGCGCCAGCAGCGCGGACAGGGGCGTCCTTACTGAAGCTTTCTTT
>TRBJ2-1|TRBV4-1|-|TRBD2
CASSQVRASGGRAQFF
TGCGCCAGCAGCCAAGTGAGGGCTAGCGGGGGAAGAGCCCAGTTCTTC
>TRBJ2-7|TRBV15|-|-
CATSYQQGSYEQYF
TGTGCCACCAGCTACCAACAGGGTTCATACGAGCAGTACTTC
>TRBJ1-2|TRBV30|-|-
CACPTPFNYGYTF
TGTGCCTGTCCGACACCTTTTAACTATGGCTACACCTTC
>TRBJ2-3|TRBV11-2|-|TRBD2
CASSLWIGAGAADTQYF
TGTGCCAGCAGCTTGTGGATCGGGGCGGGAGCCGCAGATACGCAGTATTTT
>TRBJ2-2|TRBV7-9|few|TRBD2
CASSHMREYTGELFF
TGTGCCAGCAGCCATATGCGGGAGTACACCGGGGAGCTGTTTTTT
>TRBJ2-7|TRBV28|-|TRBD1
CASSSDRVITYEQYF
TGTGCCAGCAGCTCGGACAGGGTGATAACCTACGAGCAGTACTTC
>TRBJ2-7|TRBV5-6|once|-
CASSYGTLLSYEQYF
TGTGCCAGCAGCTACGGGACACTGCTGTCCTACGAGCAGTACTTC
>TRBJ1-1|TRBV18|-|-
CASSPPMNTEAFF
TGTGCCAGCTCACCGCCTATGAACACTGAAGCTTTCTTT
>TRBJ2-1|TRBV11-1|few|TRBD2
CASSSGLAGYNEQFF
TGTGCCAGCAGCTCGGGACTAGCGGGTTACAATGAGCAGTTCTTC
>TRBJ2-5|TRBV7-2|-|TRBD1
CASRLNRGQETQYF
TGTGCCAGCAGACTTAACAGGGGACAAGAGACCCAGTACTTC
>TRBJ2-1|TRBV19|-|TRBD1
CASETGGAPNNEQFF
TGTGCCAGTGAGACAGGGGGCGCCCCAAATAATGAGCAGTTCTTC
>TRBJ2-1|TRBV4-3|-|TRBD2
CASSLHPGTSGRGDNEQFF
TGCGCCAGCAGCCTCCACCCCGGGACTAGCGGGAGGGGGGACAATGAGCAGTTCTTC
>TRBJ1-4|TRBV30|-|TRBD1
CASEPRQGEKLFF
TGTGCCTCCGAACCGAGACAGGGAGAAAAACTGTTTTTT
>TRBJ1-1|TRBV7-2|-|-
CASSLAETGRTEAFF
TGTGCCAGCAGCTTAGCGGAAACAGGGCGGACTGAAGCTTTCTTT
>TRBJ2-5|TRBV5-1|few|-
CASSLGYRVGETQYF
TGCGCCAGCAGCTTGGGGTACAGGGTTGGAGAGACCCAGTACTTC